Following are 2 T cell receptor beta chains from one sample sequenced in a study of blood T cell repertoires in COVID-19 (dated by TCRdb to the early 2020s). The library relied on the immunoSEQ multiplex PCR assay. Here the immuneACCESS table is served through TCRdb, limited to in-frame sequences with V and J called. Missing clones are a known gap in these copies; in checked studies unresolved V genes cover under half, and the rest lacks a known reason. Recorded for this sample are under 75,000 clones; approximately 79% of them occurred a single time. 4.5% to 7% of the sample is held by the ten biggest clonotypes. Sequencing used peripheral blood. Receptor source: a woman in her seventies with acute or convalescent COVID-19.

CDR3 in amino acids: CASSEAPPLTWGQTGETQYF. CDR3 DNA: TGTGCCAGCAGTGAAGCCCCCCCCCTAACTTGGGGACAAACGGGGGAGACCCAGTACTTC. The chain joins TRBV2 to TRBJ2-5, with D maybe TRBD1 (6 bases). V was trimmed by 0 bases and J by 5 bases, leaving 28 bases between them. Germline CDR1 and CDR2: SNHLY and FYNNEI. The CDR3 loop spans 20 amino acids.

This chain links TRBV7-2 with TRBJ2-1, with TRBD2 identical over 14 bases. The CDR3 is 17 residues long. J gave up 1 base and V 5 bases, and 4 bases lay outside the gene matches. The V gene's germline CDR1 is SGHTA and CDR2 FQGNSA. The CDR3 DNA sequence: TGTGCCAGCAGCCCGAGGACTAGCGGGGGGTCCTACAATGAGCAGTTCTTC. Its protein product is CASSPRTSGGSYNEQFF.